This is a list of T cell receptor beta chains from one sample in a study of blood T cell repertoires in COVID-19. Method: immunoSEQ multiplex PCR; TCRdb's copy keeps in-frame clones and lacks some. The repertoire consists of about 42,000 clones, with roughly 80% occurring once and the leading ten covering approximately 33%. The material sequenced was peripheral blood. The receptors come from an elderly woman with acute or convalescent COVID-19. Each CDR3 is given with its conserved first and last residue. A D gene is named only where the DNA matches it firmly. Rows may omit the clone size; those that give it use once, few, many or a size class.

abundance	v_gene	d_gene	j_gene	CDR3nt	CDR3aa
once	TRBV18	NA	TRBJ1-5	TGTGCCAGCTCACCCCGGACAGTTAGCAATCAGCCCCAGCATTTT	CASSPRTVSNQPQHF
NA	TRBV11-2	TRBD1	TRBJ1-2	TGTGCCAGCAGCTTAACGCAAACAGGGGAGGGCTACACCTTC	CASSLTQTGEGYTF
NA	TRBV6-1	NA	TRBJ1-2	TGTGCCAGCAGTGAAGGGGTAGGAGGCCGGGGGTATGGCTACACCTTC	CASSEGVGGRGYGYTF
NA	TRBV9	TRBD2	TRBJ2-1	TGTGCCAGCAGCAAAGAAACCGGGACTAGCGGGAGGGGTGAGCAGTTCTTC	CASSKETGTSGRGEQFF
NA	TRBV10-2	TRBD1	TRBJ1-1	TGCGCCAGCAGTGTTGGGACAGGCGGGGACACTGAAGCTTTCTTT	CASSVGTGGDTEAFF
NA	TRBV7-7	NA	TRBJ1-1	TGTGCCAGCAGCTCGTCCCTGAACACTGAAGCTTTCTTT	CASSSSLNTEAFF
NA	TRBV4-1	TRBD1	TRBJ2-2	TGCGCCAGCAGCCAAGGGACAGGGGAAACCGGGGAGCTGTTTTTT	CASSQGTGETGELFF
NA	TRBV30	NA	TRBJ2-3	TGTGCCTGGAGTGTTCGGCGGGGACTGGCAGATACGCAGTATTTT	CAWSVRRGLADTQYF
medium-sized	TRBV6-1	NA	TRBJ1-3	TGTGCCAGCAGTGAAGGTGCGGGAACTGGAAACACCATATATTTT	CASSEGAGTGNTIYF
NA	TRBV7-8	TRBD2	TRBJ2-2	TGTGCCAGCAGCTTATTAGGGACTAGCGGGAGGGCCACCGGGGAGCTGTTTTTT	CASSLLGTSGRATGELFF
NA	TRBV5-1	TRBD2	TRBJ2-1	TGCGCCAGCAGCTTGGTTCTAGCGGGAGAGGGGCAGTTCTTC	CASSLVLAGEGQFF
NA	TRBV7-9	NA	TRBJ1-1	TGTGCCAGCAGACCGGACAAGATGAACACTGAAGCTTTCTTT	CASRPDKMNTEAFF
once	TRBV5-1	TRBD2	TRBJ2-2	TGCGCCAGCAGCTTTGGGCGGGAGGGCCTATCCGGGGAGCTGTTTTTT	CASSFGREGLSGELFF
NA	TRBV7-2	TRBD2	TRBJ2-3	TGTGCCAGCAGCTTAGGGCGGGGGGACAGCACAGATACGCAGTATTTT	CASSLGRGDSTDTQYF
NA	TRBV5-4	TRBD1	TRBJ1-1	TGTGCCAGCAGCCCAAGGACAGGTACCAACACTGAAGCTTTCTTT	CASSPRTGTNTEAFF
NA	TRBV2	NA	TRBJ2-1	TGTGCCAGCAGTGGCTATTCTAGTGAGCAGTTCTTC	CASSGYSSEQFF
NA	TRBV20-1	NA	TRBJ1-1	TGCAGTGCCCCTGGCGGGACTGAAGCTTTCTTT	CSAPGGTEAFF
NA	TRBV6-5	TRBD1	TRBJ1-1	TGTGCCAGCAGTTACTCGACAGGGCCCATGAACACTGAAGCTTTCTTT	CASSYSTGPMNTEAFF
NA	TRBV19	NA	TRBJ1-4	TGTGCCAGTAGTATGTCAGGGGCGCGGGAGAAACTGTTTTTT	CASSMSGAREKLFF
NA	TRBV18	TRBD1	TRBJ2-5	TGTGCCAGCTCCCCGCGACAGGGCCCTCAAGAGACCCAGTACTTC	CASSPRQGPQETQYF
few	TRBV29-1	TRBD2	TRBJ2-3	TGCAGCGCTGGACTAGCCGGGACAGATACGCAGTATTTT	CSAGLAGTDTQYF
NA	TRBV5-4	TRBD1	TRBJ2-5	TGTGCCAGCAGCTTGCGAGGACAGGGGGGCCCTCGAGAGACCCAGTACTTC	CASSLRGQGGPRETQYF
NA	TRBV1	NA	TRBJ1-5	TGCACCAGCAGCCAAGGCGGGGGCAGACCGGGCGGGCCAAGGCAGCCCCAGCATTTT	CTSSQGGGRPGGPRQPQHF
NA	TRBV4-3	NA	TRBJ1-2	TGCGCCAGCAGCCAAGAGCGGGACGTCTATGGCTACACCTTC	CASSQERDVYGYTF
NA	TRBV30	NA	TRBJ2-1	TGTGCTTCCAGGCAGGGGGGATCCTACAATGAGCAGTTCTTC	CASRQGGSYNEQFF
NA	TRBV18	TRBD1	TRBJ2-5	TGTGCCAGCTCACCAGAGACAGGGGGCTGGGAGACCCAGTACTTC	CASSPETGGWETQYF